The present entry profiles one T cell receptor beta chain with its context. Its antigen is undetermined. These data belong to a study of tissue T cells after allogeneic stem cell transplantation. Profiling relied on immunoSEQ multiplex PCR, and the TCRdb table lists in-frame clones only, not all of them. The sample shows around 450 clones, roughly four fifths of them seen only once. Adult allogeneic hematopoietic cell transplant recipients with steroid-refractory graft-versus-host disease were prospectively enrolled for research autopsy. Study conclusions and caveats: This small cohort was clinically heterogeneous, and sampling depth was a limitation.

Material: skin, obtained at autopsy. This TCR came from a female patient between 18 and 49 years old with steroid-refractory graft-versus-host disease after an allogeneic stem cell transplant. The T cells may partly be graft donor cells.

The CDR3 is CASSPIRLIAGSTGELFF. Here the CDR3 DNA reads TGTGCCAGCAGCCCAATTAGGTTAATAGCGGGCAGCACCGGGGAGCTGTTTTTT. J is TRBJ2-2 and V is TRBV7-8; 7 positions match TRBD2. V lost 5 bases to trimming and J lost 4 bases; unmatched junction nucleotides: 16. The CDR3 extends over 18 amino acids. Per the germline V gene, CDR1 is SGHVS and CDR2 is FQNEAQ.